These T cell receptor beta chains were read from a single sample in a study of cytomegalovirus exposure and HLA in healthy donors. TCRdb keeps only in-frame clones here, not all; method: immunoSEQ multiplex PCR. The sample yields around 45,000 clones, approximately 70% seen once. Sequenced sample: PBMCs. The source is a man aged 25 to 40 in good health and CMV-seronegative. The CDR3 runs from the conserved cysteine through the conserved F or W. D genes are given only for firm matches. Expanded clones are given a class, and other clones once, few, many or no size at all.

clone_size j_call v_call d_call cdr3_nt cdr3_aa
. TRBJ1-1 TRBV27 . TGTGCCAGCAGTTTGAAGAGTCTCTTGGTCACTGAAGCTTTCTTT CASSLKSLLVTEAFF
. TRBJ2-7 TRBV5-8 TRBD2 TGTGCCAGCCCGGAAGGGCTAGCGGGAGAGGTTTCGGGGAACGAGCAGTACTTC CASPEGLAGEVSGNEQYF
. TRBJ2-1 TRBV30 TRBD1 TGTGCCTGGAGTGTACGAGGGGGCGTAGGCAATGAGCAGTTCTTC CAWSVRGGVGNEQFF
. TRBJ2-7 TRBV10-3 . TGTGCCATCCGTGGGGGCGACGAGCAGTACTTC CAIRGGDEQYF
. TRBJ2-3 TRBV5-1 TRBD2 TGCGCCAGCAGCTCGAAACAAGCGGGAGCGGTAGATACGCAGTATTTT CASSSKQAGAVDTQYF
. TRBJ2-1 TRBV27 . TGTGCCAGCAGTTTAAGCGAAAACTCGCTACGAACCAATGAGCAGTTCTTC CASSLSENSLRTNEQFF
. TRBJ2-1 TRBV25-1 TRBD2 TGTGCCAGCAGTGAAGGGTCTAGCGGGAGTTTCGATGAGCAGTTCTTC CASSEGSSGSFDEQFF
. TRBJ1-3 TRBV6-5 . TGTGCCAGCACGGGGGTCTCTGGAAACACCATATATTTT CASTGVSGNTIYF
once TRBJ2-3 TRBV19 TRBD2 TGTGCCAGTAGTGACCCCGGGACTAGCCCTAGCACAGATACGCAGTATTTT CASSDPGTSPSTDTQYF
few TRBJ2-1 TRBV27 . TGTGCCAGCAGTTTACAGGCCGAAACCTACAATGAGCAGTTCTTC CASSLQAETYNEQFF
. TRBJ1-2 TRBV29-1 . TGCAGCGTCGTACCCTCGCTTACTTTCGGTGGCTACACCTTC CSVVPSLTFGGYTF
. TRBJ2-7 TRBV7-8 TRBD1 TGTGCCAGCAGCGTTGGACAGGCCTACGAGCAGTACTTC CASSVGQAYEQYF
. TRBJ1-2 TRBV28 . TGTGCCAGCAGTTTATGGCAGGGAGGCCGATCTGGTGGCTACACCTTC CASSLWQGGRSGGYTF
. TRBJ2-5 TRBV13 TRBD1 TGTGCCAGCAGCAATCGGGACAGCGGCCGTCAAGAGACCCAGTACTTC CASSNRDSGRQETQYF
. TRBJ2-2 TRBV4-1 . TGCGCCAGCAGCCCACAGGGAAGGTTTAACACCGGGGAGCTGTTTTTT CASSPQGRFNTGELFF
. TRBJ2-7 TRBV5-6 TRBD1 TGTGCCAGCAGCTGGGGGACAGGCCTTTCCTACGAGCAGTACTTC CASSWGTGLSYEQYF
once TRBJ1-1 TRBV18 . TGTGCCAGCTCACCCGGCACTGAAGCTTTCTTT CASSPGTEAFF
. TRBJ2-1 TRBV21-1 . TGTGCCAGCAGCAAAGCGGAGGCCCAGGAAAGCTCCTACAATGAGCAGTTCTTC CASSKAEAQESSYNEQFF
. TRBJ1-5 TRBV12-5 . TGTGCTAGTGGTTTGGTCGGGGGTCGGCCCCAGCATTTT CASGLVGGRPQHF
once TRBJ1-5 TRBV10-3 TRBD1 TGTGCCACCCAGGGGGGTAGCAATCAGCCCCAGCATTTT CATQGGSNQPQHF
. TRBJ1-3 TRBV29-1 . TGCAGCGTTGAAGTGGGGGGAATGTTCTCTGGAAACACCATATATTTT CSVEVGGMFSGNTIYF
. TRBJ2-1 TRBV18 . TGTGCCAGCTCACCACCGACCGGCGGGATGGGCAATGAGCAGTTCTTC CASSPPTGGMGNEQFF
. TRBJ1-4 TRBV27 TRBD1 TGTGCCAGCAGTTGGGGCAGGGGGCACGAAAAACTGTTTTTT CASSWGRGHEKLFF
few TRBJ2-2 TRBV5-1 TRBD1 TGCGCCAGCAGTTCGACAGGGCAAGCGAACACCGGGGAGCTGTTTTTT CASSSTGQANTGELFF
. TRBJ2-7 TRBV25-1 . TGTGCCAGCAGTGATTGGGACTCAACCTACGAGCAGTACTTC CASSDWDSTYEQYF
. TRBJ1-1 TRBV6-5 . TGTGCCAGCAGAGGTCATCGGGACACCAATGAAGCTTTCTTT CASRGHRDTNEAFF
. TRBJ2-2 TRBV6-1 TRBD2 TGTGCCAGCAGTGAGCACGAACTAGCGGGGGCCGGGCTGTTTTTT CASSEHELAGAGLFF
. TRBJ1-1 TRBV27 . TGTGCCAGCAGTTTTACAGTGATGGGCACTGAAGCTTTCTTT CASSFTVMGTEAFF
few TRBJ2-5 TRBV15 TRBD1 TGTGCCACCAGCAGGGATACGACAGGGGGCGTGGAGACCCAGTACTTC CATSRDTTGGVETQYF
. TRBJ2-7 TRBV27 . TGTGCCAGCAGTTTTAGCGACCACTACGAGCAGTACTTC CASSFSDHYEQYF
. TRBJ2-7 TRBV11-1 TRBD1 TGTGCCAGCGCCCGGGACAGGGGGCTGTACGAGCAGTACTTC CASARDRGLYEQYF
. TRBJ1-4 TRBV6-1 . TGTGCCAGCAGTGGGCGGGCCGCAACTAATGAAAAACTGTTTTTT CASSGRAATNEKLFF
. TRBJ1-1 TRBV30 . TGTGCCTGGAGTGTATTGGACAGTAACACTGAAGCTTTCTTT CAWSVLDSNTEAFF
. TRBJ2-7 TRBV4-2 TRBD1 TGTGCCAGCAGCCAAGCCTCCGGACAGGGCGCCTACGAGCAGTACTTC CASSQASGQGAYEQYF
. TRBJ2-7 TRBV6-1 TRBD2 TGTGCCAGCAGGGAAAGCGGGGCCAGCTCCTACGAGCAGTACTTC CASRESGASSYEQYF
. TRBJ2-3 TRBV6-1 TRBD1 TGTGCCAGCTCAAGACAGGGACCAGTAGGAGATACGCAGTATTTT CASSRQGPVGDTQYF
. TRBJ1-1 TRBV27 . TGTGCCAGCACCCCGGGGAGGGGCCAGAGGACTGAAGCTTTCTTT CASTPGRGQRTEAFF
. TRBJ2-3 TRBV19 TRBD1 TGTGCCAGTAGTCCCACTCGGCGGACAGGGGGCGCACATACGCAGTATTTT CASSPTRRTGGAHTQYF
. TRBJ2-1 TRBV10-1 . TGCGCCAGGGAGGCTGAGCAGTTCTTC CAREAEQFF
. TRBJ2-3 TRBV27 TRBD2 TGTGCCAGCAGTCCCCTCTCCCCTATAGCGGGAGTTGGAGATACGCAGTATTTT CASSPLSPIAGVGDTQYF
. TRBJ2-7 TRBV6-6 TRBD2 TGTGCCAGCAGCCCTGGGAACCTAGCGGTGCCCTACGAGCAGTACTTC CASSPGNLAVPYEQYF
. TRBJ1-2 TRBV9 . TGTGCCAGCAGCCCGAGCCCACCCACTTATGGCTACACCTTC CASSPSPPTYGYTF
. TRBJ2-5 TRBV18 TRBD1 TGTGCCAGCACCCCACGGGACAGGTCGTACCAAGAGACCCAGTACTTC CASTPRDRSYQETQYF
. TRBJ2-7 TRBV25-1 TRBD2 TGTGCCAGCAGTGAATCGGGGACTAGCGGATACGAGCAGTACTTC CASSESGTSGYEQYF
. TRBJ1-5 TRBV19 TRBD1 TGTGCCAGCAAAGGGGGCGTTTATAGCAATCAGCCCCAGCATTTT CASKGGVYSNQPQHF
. TRBJ1-2 TRBV29-1 . TGCAGCGAAAGGACATCCGATGGCTACACCTTC CSERTSDGYTF
once TRBJ2-6 TRBV7-9 TRBD2 TGTGCCAGCAGCCCCGGGACTACCGTGGGGGCCAACGTCCTGACTTTC CASSPGTTVGANVLTF
once TRBJ1-1 TRBV6-1 . TGTGCCAGCAGTAAAACGGACAGCAACACTGAAGCTTTCTTT CASSKTDSNTEAFF
. TRBJ2-3 TRBV7-9 . TGTGCCAGCAGCCCACCGGGACGGGGGACTTTTAGCACAGATACGCAGTATTTT CASSPPGRGTFSTDTQYF
few TRBJ1-2 TRBV6-1 . TGTGCCAGCAGTGAAGCAGGGGACTTCTATGGCTACACCTTC CASSEAGDFYGYTF
. TRBJ1-1 TRBV10-3 . TGTGCCATCAGTGAGAGTTGGACAGCGAACACTGAAGCTTTCTTT CAISESWTANTEAFF
. TRBJ2-3 TRBV5-1 TRBD2 TGCGCCAGCAGCTTGCCTAGCGGGGACACAGATACGCAGTATTTT CASSLPSGDTDTQYF
few TRBJ2-7 TRBV10-1 TRBD1 TGCGCCAGCAGTGCGGGACAGGGGAAAGCCTACGAGCAGTACTTC CASSAGQGKAYEQYF